Sequencing of this T cell receptor beta chain was carried out in a study of T cell responses to AZD1222 COVID-19 vaccine. Study-level results: Among AZD1222 vaccinees, only five or six were seropositive at baseline. The donors showed a predominance of white British ancestry and of females, with possible underestimation of clonal diversity.

Regarding this clone: Antigen unknown.

TCRdb's copy holds only in-frame clones and misses some; the assay was immunoSEQ multiplex PCR. The top ten hold 2.5% to 3% of the sample, which has some 120,000 clones, around 92% seen once. Germline values: CDR1 SGDLS, CDR2 YYNGEE. The CDR3 has 12 residues. Trimming cost V 4 bases and J 13 bases; bases outside gene matches: 7. This sequence joins TRBV9 and TRBJ2-1; 8 nucleotides match TRBD1. This material consisted of peripheral blood, taken on day 0 of AZD1222 vaccination. The origin of this receptor is an adult in good health. CDR3 sequence reads: CASSTGQGRQFF. For the CDR3, the DNA is TGTGCCAGCAGCACCGGACAGGGACGACAGTTCTTC.